This T cell receptor (beta chain) was captured in a study of T-cell memory formation after mild COVID-19. Study results and caveats: The finding that pre-infection memory included some responding clones suggested that cross-reactive memory joined.

The germline V gene has CDR1 SQVTM and CDR2 ANQGSEA. V lost 4 bases, J lost 0 bases, and 9 bases lay in between. The CDR3 totals 13 residues. TCRdb re-derived calls from the 5' RACE reads in MiXCR, one entry per CDR3 protein. The sample records 160,000 or so distinct CDR3 sequences, around a third being singletons. Regarding this clonotype: Its antigen remains unknown.

The rearrangement uses TRBV29-1 and TRBJ1-1; D is unresolved. The sequenced sample was PBMCs or a T cell subset sorted from them (not recorded which). The receptor comes from an adult woman who had mild COVID-19 (a few samples of this study predate the infection). Cell type and time point are not known. Written as DNA, the CDR3 is TGCAGCGTTGTATACACTTTGAACACTGAAGCTTTCTTT. This encodes CSVVYTLNTEAFF. Drawing the rest from reference TRBV29-1 and TRBJ1-1, the complete variable domain is SAVISQKPSRDICQRGTSLTIQCQVDSQVTMMFWYRQQPGQSLTLIATANQGSEATYESGFVIDKFPISRPNLTFSTLTVSNMSPEDSSIYLCSVVYTLNTEAFFGQGTRLTVV.